This entry describes one T cell receptor (beta chain). Trimming cost V 3 bases and J 6 bases, with 10 bases left between them. The CDR3 spans 13 residues. CDR1 is KGHDR and CDR2 is SFDVKD in the germline V gene. This sample is part of a study of blood T cell repertoires in COVID-19. Background on the study: Both acute and convalescent COVID-19 samples were obtained from the United States, Italy and Spain. T cells, B-cell-depleted T cells, or PBMCs supplied cDNA or gDNA.

Per the original methods: Nucleated cell number was recorded as an estimate derived from reference gene primer amplification. Generated by immunoSEQ multiplex PCR, the TCRdb table keeps only in-frame clones and is missing some. Clonal size and the V and J genes are those of that table, whereas D and trimming came from the DNA. The sample holds 150,000 or so clones, about four fifths seen once. The sample comprised peripheral blood. The clonotype comes from a human donor with acute or convalescent COVID-19. The donor label of this sample is uncertain. The genes are TRBV24-1 and TRBJ1-2; no definite D call. CDR3 in amino acids: CATSDPVVDGYTF. The CDR3 nucleotides are TGTGCCACCAGTGATCCTGTAGTTGATGGCTACACCTTC.